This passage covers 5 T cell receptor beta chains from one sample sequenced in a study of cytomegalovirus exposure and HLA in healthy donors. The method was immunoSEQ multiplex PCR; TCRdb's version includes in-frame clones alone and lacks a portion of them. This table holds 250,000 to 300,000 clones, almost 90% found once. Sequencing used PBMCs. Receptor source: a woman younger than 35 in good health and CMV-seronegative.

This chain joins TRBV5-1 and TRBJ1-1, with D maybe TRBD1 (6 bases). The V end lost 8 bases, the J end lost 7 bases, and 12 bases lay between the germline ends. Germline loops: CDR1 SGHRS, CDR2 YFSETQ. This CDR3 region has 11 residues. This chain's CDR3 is CASFRGDEAFF. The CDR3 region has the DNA TGCGCCAGTTTCAGGGGAGATGAAGCTTTCTTT.

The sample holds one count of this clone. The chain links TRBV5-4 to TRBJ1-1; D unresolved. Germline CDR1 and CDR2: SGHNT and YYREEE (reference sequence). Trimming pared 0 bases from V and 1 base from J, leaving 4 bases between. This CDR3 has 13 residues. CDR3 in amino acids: CASSLGENTEAFF. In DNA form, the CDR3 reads TGTGCCAGCAGCTTGGGCGAGAACACTGAAGCTTTCTTT.

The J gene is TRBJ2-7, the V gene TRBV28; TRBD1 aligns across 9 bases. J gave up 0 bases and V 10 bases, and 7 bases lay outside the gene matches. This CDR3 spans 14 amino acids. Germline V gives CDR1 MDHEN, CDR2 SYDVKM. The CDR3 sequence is CATRGQGISYEQYF. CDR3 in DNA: TGTGCCACTAGAGGACAGGGGATCTCCTACGAGCAGTACTTC.

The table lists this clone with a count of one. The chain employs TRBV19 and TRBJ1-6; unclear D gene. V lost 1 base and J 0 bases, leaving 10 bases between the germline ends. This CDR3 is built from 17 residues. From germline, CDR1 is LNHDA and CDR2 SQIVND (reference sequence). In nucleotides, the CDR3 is TGTGCCAGTAGTATAGGACCGACTAGCTCCTATAATTCACCCCTCCACTTT. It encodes CASSIGPTSSYNSPLHF.

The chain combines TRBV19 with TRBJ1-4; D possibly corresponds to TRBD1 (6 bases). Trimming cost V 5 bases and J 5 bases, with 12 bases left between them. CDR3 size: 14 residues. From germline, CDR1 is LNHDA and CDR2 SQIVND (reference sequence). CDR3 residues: CASSRQVGNEKLFF. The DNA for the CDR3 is TGTGCCAGTAGTCGACAGGTCGGGAATGAAAAACTGTTTTTT.